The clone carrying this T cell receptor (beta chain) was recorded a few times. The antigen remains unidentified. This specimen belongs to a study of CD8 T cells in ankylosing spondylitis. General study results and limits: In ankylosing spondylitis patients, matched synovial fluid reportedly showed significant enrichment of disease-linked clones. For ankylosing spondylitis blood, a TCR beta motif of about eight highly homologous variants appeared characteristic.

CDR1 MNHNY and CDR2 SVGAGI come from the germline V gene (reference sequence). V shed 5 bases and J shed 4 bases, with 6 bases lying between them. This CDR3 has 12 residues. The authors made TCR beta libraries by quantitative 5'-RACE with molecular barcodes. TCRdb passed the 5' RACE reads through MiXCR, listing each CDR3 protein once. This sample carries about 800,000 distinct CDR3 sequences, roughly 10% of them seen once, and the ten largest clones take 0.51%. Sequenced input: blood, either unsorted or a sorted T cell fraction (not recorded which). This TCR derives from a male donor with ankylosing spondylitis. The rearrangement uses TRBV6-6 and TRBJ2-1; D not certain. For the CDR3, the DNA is TGTGCCAGCAGTCAACAATACAATGAGCAGTTCTTC. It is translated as CASSQQYNEQFF.